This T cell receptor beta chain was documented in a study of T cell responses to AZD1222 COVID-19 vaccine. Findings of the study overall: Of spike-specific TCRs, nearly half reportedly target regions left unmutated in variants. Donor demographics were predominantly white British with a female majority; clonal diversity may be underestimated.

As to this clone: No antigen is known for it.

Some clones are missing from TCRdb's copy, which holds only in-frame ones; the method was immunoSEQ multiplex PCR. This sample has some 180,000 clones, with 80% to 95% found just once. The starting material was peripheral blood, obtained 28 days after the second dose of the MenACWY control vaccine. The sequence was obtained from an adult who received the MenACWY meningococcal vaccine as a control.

The DNA of the CDR3 is TGTGCCAGCAGTGAGCGGCAGGGTTATACTGAAGCTTTCTTT. It codes for CASSERQGYTEAFF. The gene calls are TRBV2 and TRBJ1-1; possible D gene TRBD1, 5 bases. The germline V and J ends were trimmed by 3 bases and 5 bases, with 13 bases remaining between them. This CDR3 contains 14 residues. Germline V lookup: CDR1 SNHLY, CDR2 FYNNEI.